This T cell receptor (beta chain) was profiled in a study of blood T cell repertoires in COVID-19 (dated by TCRdb to 2018 to 2021). Context from the whole study: Samples covering the acute and convalescent phases of COVID-19 were provided by collaborators in the United States, Italy and Spain. The material from the prospective study consisted of cDNA or gDNA derived from T cells, B-cell-depleted T cells, or PBMCs. The dataset comprised deeply sampled blood TCRbeta repertoires from subjects exposed to, actively infected with, or recovered from COVID-19. The repertoires were made available in a free public database intended to serve as a resource for research on the immune response to SARS-CoV-2. The samples were drawn from the first 160 participants of the ongoing ImmuneRACE study and from 950 to 1,500 subjects provided by 6 global collaborators. A de-identified subject ID, COVID-19 status, age in years and sex were almost always included in the sample metadata. Where HLA class I and class II types were available, the types were taken from metadata supplied by the sample provider, not from assay-based typing.

Turning to this clone: Its antigen is unknown. No per-base quality is available; no much larger clone lies one base away.

One collaborating source in Seattle enrolled patients while the patients were actively infected and followed the patients over time throughout the course of disease. Collaborating institutions collected whole blood in K2EDTA tubes following their own protocols. For TCRbeta analysis, collaborator samples were shipped as frozen whole blood, as isolated PBMCs, or as DNA extracted from either sample type. TCRbeta CDR3 regions were amplified from genomic DNA using the immunoSEQ Assay, a bias-controlled multiplex PCR. In the authors' own workflow: Nucleated cell counts per sample were estimated from amplification of reference gene primers within the assay. Sequence reads were collapsed and filtered to measure the absolute abundance of every unique TCRbeta CDR3 rearrangement. Productive Simpson clonality was computed per sample as the square root of Simpson's diversity index over productive rearrangements. This is the immuneACCESS table as TCRdb keeps it, with only in-frame sequences that have V and J called. A part of the clones is gone; compared with another copy, unresolved V genes explain less than half, and the rest is unexplained. Clonal size and the V and J genes are those of that table, whereas D and trimming came from the DNA. In all, the sample holds about 260,000 clones, and approximately 88% of those were seen once. Of the sample, 10% to 13% is held by the ten largest clones.

What the study reported, not specific to this receptor: How much clinical and demographic metadata was included differed by source and by participant, and the metadata was provided uncurated.

In the germline V gene, CDR1 corresponds to SNHLY and CDR2 to FYNNEI. Trimming costs V 4 bases and J 0 bases, and their ends lie 19 bases apart. The CDR3 measures 17 amino acids from cysteine to phenylalanine. Only CDR3 DNA is held: 51 bases, read in frame from base 1. The chain joins TRBV2 to TRBJ2-7; TRBD1 could be the D gene, as 6 bases match. Sequences were obtained from peripheral blood. The TCR originated in a woman aged 70-85 years with COVID-19, enrolled during active disease. Here is the DNA: TGTGCCAGCAGTGGTCTTATTGGACAGACAATCTCCTACGAGCAGTACTTC. Its translation is CASSGLIGQTISYEQYF.